This TCR beta chain comes out of a study of blood T cells in healthy people across ages. Then a second PCR, running roughly 7 to 11 cycles, was carried out with a sample-barcoded 5' primer and a J-beta primer mix. Each CDR3 protein is one row after TCRdb ran MiXCR on the 5' RACE reads. The sample includes some 700,000 distinct CDR3 sequences, about a fifth of them seen just once. Germline V gene lookup returns CDR1 MNHEY and CDR2 SMNVEV (reference sequence). J lost 4 bases, V lost 7 bases, and 11 bases had no gene match. The CDR3 is 15 amino acids. The genes are TRBV27 and TRBJ1-1; 8 nucleotides match TRBD1. Sequenced: blood. This receptor was obtained from a man between 65 and 79 years old in good health. CDR3 protein: CASIQGAGGVTEAFF. For the CDR3, the DNA is TGTGCCAGCATCCAGGGTGCAGGGGGCGTCACTGAAGCTTTCTTT.